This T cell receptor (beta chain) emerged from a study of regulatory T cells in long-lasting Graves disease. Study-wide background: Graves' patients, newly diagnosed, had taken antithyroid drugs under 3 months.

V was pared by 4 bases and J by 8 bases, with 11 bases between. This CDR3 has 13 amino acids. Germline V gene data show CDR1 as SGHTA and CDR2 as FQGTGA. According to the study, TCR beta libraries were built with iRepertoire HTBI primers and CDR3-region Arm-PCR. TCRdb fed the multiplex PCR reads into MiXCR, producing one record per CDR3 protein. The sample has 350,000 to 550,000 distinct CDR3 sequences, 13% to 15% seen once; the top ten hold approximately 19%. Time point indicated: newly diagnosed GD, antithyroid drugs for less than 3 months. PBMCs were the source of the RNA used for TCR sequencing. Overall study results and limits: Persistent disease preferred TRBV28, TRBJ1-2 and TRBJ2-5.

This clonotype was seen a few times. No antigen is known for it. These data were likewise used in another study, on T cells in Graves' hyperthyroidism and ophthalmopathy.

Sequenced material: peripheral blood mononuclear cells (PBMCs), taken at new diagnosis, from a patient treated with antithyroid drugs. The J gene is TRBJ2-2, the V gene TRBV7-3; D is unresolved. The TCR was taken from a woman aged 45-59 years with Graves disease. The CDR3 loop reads CASSSEPSGELFF. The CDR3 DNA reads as TGTGCCAGCAGCTCAGAACCCTCGGGGGAGCTGTTTTTT.